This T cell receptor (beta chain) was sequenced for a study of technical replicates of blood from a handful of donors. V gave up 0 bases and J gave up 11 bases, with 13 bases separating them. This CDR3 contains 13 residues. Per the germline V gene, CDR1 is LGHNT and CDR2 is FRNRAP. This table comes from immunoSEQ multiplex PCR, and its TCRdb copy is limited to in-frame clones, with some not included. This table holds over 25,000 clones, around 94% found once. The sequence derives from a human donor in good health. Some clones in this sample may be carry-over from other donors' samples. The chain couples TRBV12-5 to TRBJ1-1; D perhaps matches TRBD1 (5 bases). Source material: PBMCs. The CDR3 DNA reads TGTGCTAGTGGTTTGGTAAGGGGTCCGAGGGCTTTCTTT. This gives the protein CASGLVRGPRAFF.